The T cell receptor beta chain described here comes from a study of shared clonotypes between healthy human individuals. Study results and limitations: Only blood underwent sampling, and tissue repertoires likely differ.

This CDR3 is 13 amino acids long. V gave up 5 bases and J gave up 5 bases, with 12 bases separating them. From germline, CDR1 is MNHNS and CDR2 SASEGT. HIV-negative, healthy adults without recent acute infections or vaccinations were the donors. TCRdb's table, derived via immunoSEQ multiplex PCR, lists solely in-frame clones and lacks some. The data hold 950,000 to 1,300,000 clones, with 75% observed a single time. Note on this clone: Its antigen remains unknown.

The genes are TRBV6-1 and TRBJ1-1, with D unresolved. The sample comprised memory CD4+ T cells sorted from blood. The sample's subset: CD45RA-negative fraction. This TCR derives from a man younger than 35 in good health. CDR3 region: CASSKGRLTEAFF. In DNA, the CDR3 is TGTGCCAGCAGTAAAGGACGGCTAACTGAAGCTTTCTTT.